The source of this T cell receptor beta chain is a study of T cell clonotyping in hematopoietic cell transplantation. TCRdb's copy holds only in-frame clones and misses some; the assay was immunoSEQ multiplex PCR. The table lists around 14,000 clones, 85% to 95% of them singletons, with roughly 4.5% in the top ten. Blood collection times were about day -28 and days 30, 100, 180 posttransplant. Germline V gene sequence: CDR1 LNHDA, CDR2 SQIVND (reference sequence). The CDR3 totals 13 residues. Trimming took off 6 bases at V and 1 base at J, with 9 bases between the two ends. Notes on the study in general: At the given depth, recipient repertoires were over 97% de novo clonotypes. Pathologically expanded recipient clonotypes increased progressively from day 30 to day 180 as diversity fell. CD4 and CD8 repertoire contributions could not be separated without sorting.

As to this clone: Its antigen is undetermined.

Sample: PBMCs, taken 30 days after allogeneic stem cell transplant. The clonotype was recovered from a male patient aged 55 to 69 who had an allogeneic stem cell transplant from an unrelated donor, so the T cells may come from the graft donor. Some clones in this sample may be carry-over from other donors' samples. The rearrangement uses TRBV19 and TRBJ1-1, with D uncertain. This CDR3 reads CASRDDGNTEAFF. The CDR3 bases are TGTGCCAGTAGGGACGACGGGAACACTGAAGCTTTCTTT. The full variable domain, its missing parts supplied by reference TRBV19 and TRBJ1-1, is DGGITQSPKYLFRKEGQNVTLSCEQNLNHDAMYWYRQDPGQGLRLIYYSQIVNDFQKGDIAEGYSVSREKKESFPLTVTSAQKNPTAFYLCASRDDGNTEAFFGQGTRLTVV.